The 22 T cell receptor beta chains below all came from one sample that was sequenced in a study of blood T cell repertoires in COVID-19. Repertoires were generated with immunoSEQ multiplex PCR, while TCRdb's copy carries only in-frame clones and drops some. The sample holds about 210,000 clones; approximately 84% are singletons and the top ten take 6% to 8.5%. The specimen was peripheral blood. These receptors all come from a woman between 45 and 60 years old with active or convalescent COVID-19.

A few counts support this clone. The V and J genes are TRBV5-5 and TRBJ2-7; TRBD1 agrees at 7 bases. Germline loops: CDR1 SGHKS, CDR2 YYEKEE (reference sequence). There are 14 residues in the CDR3. V trimming: 5 bases; J trimming: 2 bases; junction bases outside the gene matches: 7. The CDR3 DNA is TGTGCCAGCAGGGCCCGGGACAGAGCCTACGAGCAGTACTTC. It translates to CASRARDRAYEQYF.

This chain joins TRBV2 and TRBJ1-2; 7 bases are shared with TRBD1. The V and J ends lost 5 bases and 3 bases, in that order; junction bases with no gene match: 6. This CDR3 region has 14 residues. Germline V CDR1 and CDR2: SNHLY, FYNNEI. The CDR3 spells CASSLGGRDYGYTF. The CDR3 DNA follows: TGTGCCAGCAGTTTAGGGGGCCGGGACTATGGCTACACCTTC.

The rearrangement uses TRBV19 and TRBJ1-3; 7 nucleotides match TRBD1. The CDR3 totals 14 residues. Germline V gene data show CDR1 as LNHDA and CDR2 as SQIVND (reference sequence). V lost 7 bases, J lost 9 bases, and 12 bases stayed unmatched. In DNA, the CDR3 is TGTGCCAGTAACGGACAGGCGTCGGGATCCACCATATATTTT. Amino acid sequence: CASNGQASGSTIYF.

This clone was seen a few times. The gene calls are TRBV5-5 and TRBJ1-2, with 9 bases aligning to TRBD1. J lost 10 bases, V lost 4 bases, and 5 bases had no gene match. Germline lookup yields CDR1 SGHKS and CDR2 YYEKEE (reference sequence). The CDR3 is 12 amino acids. CDR3 coding DNA: TGTGCCAGCAGCCTCGACAGGGGGTCCTACACCTTC. It specifies CASSLDRGSYTF.

The chain is built from TRBV7-2 and TRBJ1-6; D may be TRBD1 (6 bases). Trimming took off 8 bases at V and 3 bases at J, with 14 bases between the two ends. The CDR3 runs to 15 residues. Germline assignment: CDR1 SGHTA and CDR2 FQGNSA. CDR3 sequence: CASRRGGIYNSPLHF. In DNA, the CDR3 is TGTGCCAGCCGAAGAGGGGGTATCTATAATTCACCCCTCCACTTT. Full variable domain (remainder filled in from reference TRBV7-2 and TRBJ1-6): GAGVSQSPSNKVTEKGKDVELRCDPISGHTALYWYRQSLGQGLEFLIYFQGNSAPDKSGLPSDRFSAERTGGSVSTLTIQRTQQEDSAVYLCASRRGGIYNSPLHFGNGTRLTVT.

The V and J genes are TRBV18 and TRBJ2-7; 7 nucleotides line up with TRBD1. V lost 2 bases to trimming and J lost 1 base; unmatched junction nucleotides: 5. The CDR3 is 15 residues long. Per the germline V gene, CDR1 is KGHSH and CDR2 is LQKENI. The CDR3 spells CASSPGGQASYEQYV. CDR3 nucleotides: TGTGCCAGCTCACCAGGCGGACAGGCATCCTACGAGCAGTACGTC.

This clone was found once. This rearrangement joins TRBV18 to TRBJ2-3; tentatively, D is TRBD1 (6 bases). The CDR3 has 15 residues. Trimming stripped 4 bases from V and 3 bases from J, with 14 bases between. Germline V lookup: CDR1 KGHSH, CDR2 LQKENI. The CDR3: CASSRRTVQTDTQYF. CDR3 sequence (DNA): TGTGCCAGCTCACGCCGGACAGTTCAAACAGATACGCAGTATTTT.

This sequence joins TRBV30 and TRBJ2-1; TRBD1 agrees at 10 bases. The CDR3 runs to 12 residues. The germline CDR1 and CDR2 sequences are GTSNPN and SVGIG (reference sequence). With V trimmed by 8 bases and J by 5 bases, 3 bases remained unmatched. This CDR3 reads CAGDRGNNEQFF. The CDR3 DNA sequence: TGTGCCGGGGACAGGGGTAACAATGAGCAGTTCTTC.

The gene calls are TRBV3-1 (or the pseudogene TRBV3-2) and TRBJ1-5; 7 nucleotides line up with TRBD1. The trim removed 1 base at V and 6 bases at J, leaving 6 bases unmatched. Germline values: CDR1 LGHDT, CDR2 YNNKEL (reference sequence). This CDR3 is 15 amino acids long. CDR3: CASSQGTGGTQPQHF. The CDR3 DNA sequence: TGTGCCAGCAGCCAAGGGACAGGTGGGACTCAGCCCCAGCATTTT.

The V gene is TRBV24-1, the J gene TRBJ2-5, with D possibly TRBD1 on 6 matching bases. CDR1 KGHDR and CDR2 SFDVKD come from the germline V gene. CDR3 length equals 14 residues. The germline V and J ends were trimmed by 0 bases and 4 bases, with 8 bases remaining between them. The CDR3 DNA reads TGTGCCACCAGTGATTTGCCAGGGGTAGAGACCCAGTACTTC. Residues: CATSDLPGVETQYF.

V usage is TRBV11-2 and J usage is TRBJ2-7; 9 nucleotides match TRBD1. The V gene's germline CDR1 is SGHAT and CDR2 FQNNGV. The CDR3 totals 18 residues. V shed 5 bases, J shed 1 base, and the junction held 15 bases outside the gene matches. The CDR3 reads CASSNKIMRTGDSYEQYF. In DNA, the CDR3 is TGTGCCAGCAGCAATAAAATAATGAGGACAGGGGATTCCTACGAGCAGTACTTC.

The rearrangement uses TRBV3-1 (or the pseudogene TRBV3-2) and TRBJ2-5, with 8 bases identical to TRBD2. Trimming cost V 3 bases and J 5 bases; bases outside gene matches: 5. The CDR3 covers 14 residues. Germline assignment: CDR1 LGHDT and CDR2 YNNKEL (reference sequence). The DNA for the CDR3 is TGTGCCAGCAGCCAGGGACTAGTTCCGGAGACCCAGTACTTC. Translated: CASSQGLVPETQYF.

This chain joins TRBV28 and TRBJ1-4, with 7 nucleotides matching TRBD1. The J segment lost 8 bases and the V segment lost 6 bases, leaving 9 bases of the junction unmatched. CDR1 MDHEN and CDR2 SYDVKM come from the germline V gene. This CDR3 is built from 14 residues. The CDR3 nucleotides read TGTGCCAGCAGGCGACAGGGCGGACGGGAAAAACTGTTTTTT. Residues: CASRRQGGREKLFF.

The gene calls are TRBV30 and TRBJ1-4; the D is unclear. Deletions cut 0 bases from V and 9 bases from J, with 14 bases between. The V gene's germline CDR1 is GTSNPN and CDR2 SVGIG (reference sequence). The CDR3 loop spans 14 amino acids. This chain's CDR3 is CAWSVPGDWKKLFF. DNA for the CDR3: TGTGCCTGGAGTGTACCCGGGGATTGGAAAAAACTGTTTTTT.

This clone has only a few counts. CDR3 sequence reads: CASSFSPPGRNYGYTF. CDR3 sequence (DNA): TGTGCCAGCAGTTTCTCCCCTCCGGGGAGGAACTATGGCTACACCTTC. J is TRBJ1-2 and V is TRBV6-2 or TRBV6-3, with no clear D. V was clipped by 4 bases and J by 2 bases, with 17 bases between them. This CDR3 is built from 16 residues. The germline V gene has CDR1 MNHEY and CDR2 SVGEGT.

V is TRBV18 and J is TRBJ1-1; D is undetermined. Germline V lookup: CDR1 KGHSH, CDR2 LQKENI. This CDR3 is built from 12 residues. V lost 6 bases, J lost 0 bases, and 5 bases lay in between. The CDR3 nucleotides are TGTGCCAGCTCGACAATGAACACTGAAGCTTTCTTT. This codes for CASSTMNTEAFF.

This sequence joins TRBV19 and TRBJ1-1, with no clear D. This CDR3 contains 12 residues. V lost 10 bases and J lost 7, with 16 bases in between. From germline, CDR1 is LNHDA and CDR2 SQIVND (reference sequence). The CDR3 DNA reads as TGTGCCACCCGGAGCCGGGGAGGTGAAGCTTTCTTT. It codes for CATRSRGGEAFF. Variable domain in full (rest from reference TRBV19 and TRBJ1-1): DGGITQSPKYLFRKEGQNVTLSCEQNLNHDAMYWYRQDPGQGLRLIYYSQIVNDFQKGDIAEGYSVSREKKESFPLTVTSAQKNPTAFYLCATRSRGGEAFFGQGTRLTVV.

J is TRBJ2-3 and V is TRBV20-1; D perhaps matches TRBD1 (6 bases). CDR3 length equals 16 residues. V was trimmed by 3 bases and J by 6 bases, leaving 22 bases between them. Germline loops: CDR1 DFQATT, CDR2 SNEGSKA (reference sequence). CDR3 region: CSASPRDTRIVDTQYF. The CDR3 nucleotides read TGCAGTGCTAGTCCTCGGGACACTAGAATAGTGGATACGCAGTATTTT.

This clone came up a few times. This chain connects TRBV15 to TRBJ1-1; TRBD1 might be the D (6 bases). Trimming left V 1 base short and J 10 bases short, with 16 bases between. This CDR3 has 14 residues. CDR1 LNHNV and CDR2 YYDKDF come from the germline V gene (reference sequence). The DNA of the CDR3 is TGTGCCACCAGCAGAGTATGGACAGCCGAGGGAGCTTTCTTT. Its protein product is CATSRVWTAEGAFF.

This chain links TRBV4-2 with TRBJ1-2; TRBD1 agrees at 8 bases. V lost 2 bases, J lost 0 bases, and 11 bases stayed unmatched. CDR1 and CDR2 from the germline V gene are LGHNA and YNFKEQ. The CDR3 covers 18 residues. CDR3 sequence: CASSQKLGTGVSNYGYTF. The CDR3 DNA sequence: TGTGCCAGCAGCCAAAAACTCGGGACAGGAGTTTCTAACTATGGCTACACCTTC.

The V and J genes are TRBV7-9 and TRBJ1-1; no firm D call. Germline CDR1 and CDR2: SEHNR and FQNEAQ (reference sequence). Trimming removed 2 bases at V and 4 bases at J, with 8 bases between. The CDR3 runs to 13 residues. CDR3 loop: CASSLLGATEAFF. CDR3 DNA sequence: TGTGCCAGCAGCTTACTAGGAGCCACTGAAGCTTTCTTT.

The chain links TRBV30 to TRBJ2-1; D might be TRBD1 (6 bases). The germline V gene has CDR1 GTSNPN and CDR2 SVGIG (reference sequence). V shed 8 bases and J shed 4 bases, with 18 bases lying between them. This CDR3 region has 14 residues. The CDR3 is CANQQGSSYNEQFF. CDR3 DNA sequence: TGTGCCAATCAACAGGGCTCCTCTTACAATGAGCAGTTCTTC.